This T cell receptor (beta chain) was retrieved from a study of OX40 agonist ivuxolimab in advanced cancers. The study's findings and limits: Both blood CD4+ and CD8+ T cells showed clonal growth by week 6 at 0.1 to 3.0 mg/kg. Relative to CD4+, CD8+ T cells held more expanded clones on average.

Assay: immunoSEQ multiplex PCR; the TCRdb copy retains only in-frame clones and omits some. There are roughly 60,000 clones in the sample; approximately 90% occur only once, and around 0.61% lies in the top ten. In germline, CDR1 is KGHSH, CDR2 LQKENI. Trimming took 2 bases from V and 10 from J, leaving 12 bases between them. The CDR3 contains 13 residues. About this clone itself: Its antigen is not identified.

The source material was CD4+ or CD8+ T cells sorted from blood, sampled in a trial of the OX40 agonist ivuxolimab. The chain links TRBV18 to TRBJ2-1; D perhaps matches TRBD2 (5 bases). The TCR originated in an adult with an advanced solid tumor such as melanoma, head and neck, liver or kidney cancer. The CDR3 DNA is TGTGCCAGCTCACCAGAGCCGGGGTCCGAGCAGTTCTTC. Translation gives CASSPEPGSEQFF.